This entry features one T cell receptor (beta chain) sequence. This sample is part of a study of blood T cell repertoires in COVID-19. Study details: Sites in the United States, Italy and Spain provided acute and convalescent COVID-19 samples. T cells, B-cell-depleted T cells, or PBMCs provided the cDNA or gDNA that served as material.

The CDR3 covers 15 residues. V gave up 6 bases and J gave up 6 bases; unmatched junction bases: 8. CDR1 and CDR2 (germline): MNHEY, SVGEGT. In the authors' workflow: Quantification of nucleated cells was approximated via reference gene primer amplification. The repertoire was sequenced with immunoSEQ multiplex PCR; TCRdb's copy has only in-frame clones and lacks some. From that table come the V and J calls and clone size; the DNA was used to work out D and trimming. Among 110,000 to 150,000 clones listed, approximately 84% were seen once. The clonotype originates from a human donor in a cohort sampled during active COVID-19. V is TRBV6-2 or TRBV6-3 and J is TRBJ1-5; 10 bases are shared with TRBD1. The sequenced sample consisted of peripheral blood. The CDR3 sequence is CASSKGQGRPQPQHF. The CDR3 nucleotides read TGTGCCAGCAGCAAGGGACAGGGGCGACCTCAGCCCCAGCATTTT.